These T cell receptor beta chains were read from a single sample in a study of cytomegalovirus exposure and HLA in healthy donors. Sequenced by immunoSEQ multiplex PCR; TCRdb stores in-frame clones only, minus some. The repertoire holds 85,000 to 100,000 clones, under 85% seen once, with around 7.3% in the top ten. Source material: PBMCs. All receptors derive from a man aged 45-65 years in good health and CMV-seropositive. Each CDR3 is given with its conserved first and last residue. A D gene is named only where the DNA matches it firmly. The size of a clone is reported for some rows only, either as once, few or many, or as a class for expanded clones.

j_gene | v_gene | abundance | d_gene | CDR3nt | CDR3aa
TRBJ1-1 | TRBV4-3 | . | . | TGCGCCAGCAGCCAAACAGTTAACACTGAAGCTTTCTTT | CASSQTVNTEAFF
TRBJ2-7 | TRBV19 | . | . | TGTGCCAGTAGTACCGGGGGACCCGAGCAGTACTTC | CASSTGGPEQYF
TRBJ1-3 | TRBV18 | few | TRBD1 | TGTGCCAGCTCACCACAGGGGGCAATTGGAAACACCATATATTTT | CASSPQGAIGNTIYF
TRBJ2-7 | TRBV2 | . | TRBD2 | TGTGCCAGCAGTGGGGGGACTAGCGGGGTAAGCGAGCAGTACTTC | CASSGGTSGVSEQYF
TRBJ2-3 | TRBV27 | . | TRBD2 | TGTGCCAGCAGTTTATTCGGCGGGAGGGCAGATACGCAGTATTTT | CASSLFGGRADTQYF
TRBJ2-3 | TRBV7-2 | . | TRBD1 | TGTGCCAGCAGCGGCGGGACAGGGGGAAATACGCAGTATTTT | CASSGGTGGNTQYF
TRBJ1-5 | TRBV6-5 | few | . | TGTGCCAGCCGTCCCGGGACACCTAATCAGCCCCAGAATTTT | CASRPGTPNQPQNF
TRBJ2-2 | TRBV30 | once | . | TGTGCCTGGGAGACTAGCGACAGGGCCGGGGAGCTGTTTTTT | CAWETSDRAGELFF
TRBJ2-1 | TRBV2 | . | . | TGTGCCAGCGGGAGCTCCTACAATGAGCAGTTCTTC | CASGSSYNEQFF
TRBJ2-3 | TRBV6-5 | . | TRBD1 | TGTGCCAGCAGTTACGGGGGACAGGGAAACCCAGATACGCAGTATTTT | CASSYGGQGNPDTQYF
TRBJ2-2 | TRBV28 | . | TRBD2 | TGTGCCAGCAGTTACTGGCGGGGAGGGTCCGGGGAGCTGTTTTTT | CASSYWRGGSGELFF
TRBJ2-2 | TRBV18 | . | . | TGTGCCAGCTCACCTATGACGGGATCGAACACCGGGGAGCTGTTTTTT | CASSPMTGSNTGELFF
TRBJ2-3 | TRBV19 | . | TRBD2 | TGTAAGACAGCGGGGGGCACAGATACGCAGTATTTT | CKTAGGTDTQYF
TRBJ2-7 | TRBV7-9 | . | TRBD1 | TGTGCCCTTGGGGACAGGGGCTACGAGCAGTACTTC | CALGDRGYEQYF
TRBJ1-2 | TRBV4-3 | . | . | TGCGCCAGCAGCCCCCATAGCGGATGGGATACTAACTATGGCTACCCCTTC | CASSPHSGWDTNYGYPF
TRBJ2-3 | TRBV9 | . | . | TGTGCCAGCAGCGTATATGAGGGCTTCACAGATACGCAGTATTTT | CASSVYEGFTDTQYF
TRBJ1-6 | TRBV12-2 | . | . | TGTGCAAGTCGCTGGCCTAGCTCCTATAATTCACCCCTCAACTTT | CASRWPSSYNSPLNF
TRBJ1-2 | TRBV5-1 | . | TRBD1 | TGCGCCAGCAGCTTGGATGGACAGGGCTATGGCTACACCTTC | CASSLDGQGYGYTF
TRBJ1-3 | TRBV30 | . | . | TGTGCCTGGAGCCCAGGGGCTGGAAACACCATATATTTT | CAWSPGAGNTIYF
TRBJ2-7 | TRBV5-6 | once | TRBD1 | TGTGCCAGCAGTCCGACCGGGACAGGGAATTCCCCCGAGCAGTACTTC | CASSPTGTGNSPEQYF
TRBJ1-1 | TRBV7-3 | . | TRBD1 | TGTGCCAGCAGCTTAACTGGGGCAGGGGGCATGAACACTGAAGCTTTCTTT | CASSLTGAGGMNTEAFF
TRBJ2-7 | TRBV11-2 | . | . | TGTGCCAGCAGCTTTAGGGTCCCAGGGGGGTACGAGCAGTACTTC | CASSFRVPGGYEQYF
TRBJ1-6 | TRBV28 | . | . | TGTGCCAGCATTGAACAGCCTATGTTTTCACCCCTCCACTTT | CASIEQPMFSPLHF
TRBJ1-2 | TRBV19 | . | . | TGTGCCAGTAGTATAGGTAGACAGGACTTCTATGGCTACACCTTC | CASSIGRQDFYGYTF
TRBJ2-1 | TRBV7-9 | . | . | TGTGCCAGCAGCTTAGCGGGGGGGCCTCTTCTCAATGAGCAGTTCTTC | CASSLAGGPLLNEQFF
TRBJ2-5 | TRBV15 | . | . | TGTGCCACCAGCAGAGCGGGGGGCGTAGAGACCCAGTACTTC | CATSRAGGVETQYF
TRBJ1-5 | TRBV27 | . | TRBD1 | TGTGCCAGCAGTCACTCGCTGGACAGGGTCGCCAATCAGCCCCAGCATTTT | CASSHSLDRVANQPQHF
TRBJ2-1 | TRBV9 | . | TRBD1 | TGTGCCAGCAGCGCAGGGGACAGTTCCTACAATGAGCAGTTCTTC | CASSAGDSSYNEQFF
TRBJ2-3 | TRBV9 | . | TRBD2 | TGTGCCAGCAGCGCTCCAGGACTAGCGGGGGGGAAAGATACGCAGTATTTT | CASSAPGLAGGKDTQYF
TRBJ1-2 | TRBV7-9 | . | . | TGTGCCAGCAGCTCTCAGCGGGATTCTGGCTACACCTTC | CASSSQRDSGYTF
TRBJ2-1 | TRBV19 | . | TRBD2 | TGTGCCAGTAGTAGGGGGGGGGACAATGAGCAGTTCTTC | CASSRGGDNEQFF
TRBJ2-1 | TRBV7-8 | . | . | TGTGCCAGCAGCCGGCGACTAGGCCCCTACAATGAGCAGTTCTTC | CASSRRLGPYNEQFF
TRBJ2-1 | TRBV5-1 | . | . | TGCGCCAGCAGCTTGGCGACTAGTCAGATCAATGAGCAGTTCTTC | CASSLATSQINEQFF
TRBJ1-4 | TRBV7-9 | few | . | TGTGCCAGCAGCCCCCGCGTTAATGAGGAAAAACTGTTTTTT | CASSPRVNEEKLFF
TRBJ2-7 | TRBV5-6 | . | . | TGTGCCAGCAGCTTGGACGGTGTCTCCTACGAGCAGTACTTC | CASSLDGVSYEQYF
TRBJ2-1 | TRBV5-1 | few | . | TGCGCCAGCAGCGACAGGACAGGCGCGGGGAATGAGCAGTTCTTC | CASSDRTGAGNEQFF
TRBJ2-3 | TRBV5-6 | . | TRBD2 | TGTGCCAGCAGCTTACTAGCGGGGGGGGGCACAGATACGCAGTATTTT | CASSLLAGGGTDTQYF
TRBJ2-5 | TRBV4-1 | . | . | TGCGCCAGCAGCCGCCTTCGACAGCCCCAAGAGACCCAGTACTTC | CASSRLRQPQETQYF
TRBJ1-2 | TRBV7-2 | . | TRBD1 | TGTGCCAGCAGCGACAGGGACGCTAACTATGGCTACACCTTC | CASSDRDANYGYTF
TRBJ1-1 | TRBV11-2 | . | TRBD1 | TGTGCCAGCAGCCCGGGACAGGGGATGAACACTGAAGCTTTCTTT | CASSPGQGMNTEAFF
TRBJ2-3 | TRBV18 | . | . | TGTGCCAGCTCACCACCGAAAGGGGGACCTGGAGTAGATACGCAGTATTTT | CASSPPKGGPGVDTQYF
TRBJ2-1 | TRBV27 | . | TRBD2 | TGTGCCAGCAGTGACAGAAGCGGGGGGGTTGGGGAGCAGTTCTTC | CASSDRSGGVGEQFF
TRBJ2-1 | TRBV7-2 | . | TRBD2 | TGTGCCAGCAGCTTGGTAGCGGGGGGGCCGTCCAATGAGCAGTTCTTC | CASSLVAGGPSNEQFF
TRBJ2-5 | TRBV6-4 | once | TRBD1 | TGTGCCAGCAGTCTGTCGGGGACAGGGCAAGAGACCCAGTACTTC | CASSLSGTGQETQYF
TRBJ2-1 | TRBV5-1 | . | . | TGCGCCAGCAGCTTGGCCGAGGGTCGGCAGTTCTTC | CASSLAEGRQFF
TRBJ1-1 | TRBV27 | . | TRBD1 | TGTGCCAGCAGTTCGGGACAGATGAACACTGAAGCTTTCTTT | CASSSGQMNTEAFF
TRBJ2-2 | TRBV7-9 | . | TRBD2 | TGTGCCGGTTATAGCGGGGGGGCGAACACCGGGGAGCTGTTTTTT | CAGYSGGANTGELFF
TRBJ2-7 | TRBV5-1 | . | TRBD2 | TGCGCCAGCAGAACTAGCGGGGGGACCGAGGTGGACGAGCAGTACTTC | CASRTSGGTEVDEQYF
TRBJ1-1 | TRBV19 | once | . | TGTGCCAGTAGTATAGATAGCGCTTACACTGAAGCTTTCTTT | CASSIDSAYTEAFF
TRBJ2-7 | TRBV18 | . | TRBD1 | TGTGCCAGCTCACCCCCGGACAGGAACGAGCAGTACTTC | CASSPPDRNEQYF
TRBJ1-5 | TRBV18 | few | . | TGTGCCAGCGCCCCAGGGCAGGGAGGCCAGCCCCAGCATTTT | CASAPGQGGQPQHF